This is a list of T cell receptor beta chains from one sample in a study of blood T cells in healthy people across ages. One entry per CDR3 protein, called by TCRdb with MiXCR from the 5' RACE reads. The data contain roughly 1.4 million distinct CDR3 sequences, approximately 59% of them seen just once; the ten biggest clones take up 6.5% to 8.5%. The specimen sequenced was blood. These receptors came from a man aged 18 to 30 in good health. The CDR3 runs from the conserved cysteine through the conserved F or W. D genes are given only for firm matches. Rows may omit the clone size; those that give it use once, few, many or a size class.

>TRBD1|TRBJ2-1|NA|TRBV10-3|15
CAISRPGQGYNEQFF
TGTGCCATCAGTAGACCGGGACAGGGCTACAATGAGCAGTTCTTC
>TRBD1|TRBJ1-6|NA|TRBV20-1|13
CSAADRGPSPLHF
TGCAGTGCTGCAGACAGGGGGCCATCACCCCTCCACTTT
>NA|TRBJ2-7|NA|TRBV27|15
CASSRTGIQLYEQYF
TGTGCCAGCAGTCGAACAGGGATCCAACTCTACGAGCAGTACTTC
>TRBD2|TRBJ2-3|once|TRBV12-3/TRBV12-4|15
CASSALADSTDTQYF
TGTGCCAGCAGTGCGCTAGCGGATAGCACAGATACGCAGTATTTT
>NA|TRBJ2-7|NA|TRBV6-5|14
CASSSSPNSYEQYF
TGTGCCAGCAGCTCAAGTCCGAACTCCTACGAGCAGTACTTC
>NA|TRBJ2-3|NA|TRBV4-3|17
CASSQDSYRGTTDTQYF
TGCGCCAGCAGCCAAGACTCTTACAGAGGGACCACAGATACGCAGTATTTT
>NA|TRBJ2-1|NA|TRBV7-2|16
CASEGPPLASYNEQFF
TGTGCCAGCGAAGGGCCCCCACTGGCCTCCTACAATGAGCAGTTCTTC
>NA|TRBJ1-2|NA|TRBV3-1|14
CASSPREGDYGYTF
TGTGCCAGCAGCCCCCGAGAGGGTGACTATGGCTACACCTTC
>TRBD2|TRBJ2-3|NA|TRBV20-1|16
CSASGTSGDSTDTQYF
TGCAGTGCTTCCGGGACTAGCGGGGATAGCACAGATACGCAGTATTTT
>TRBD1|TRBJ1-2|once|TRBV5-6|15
CASSLPPGGYYGYTF
TGTGCCAGCAGCTTGCCCCCAGGGGGCTACTATGGCTACACCTTC
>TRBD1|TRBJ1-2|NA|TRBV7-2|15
CASSQSWDRNYGYTF
TGTGCCAGCAGCCAGAGTTGGGACAGAAACTATGGCTACACCTTC
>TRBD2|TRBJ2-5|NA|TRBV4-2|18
CASSQDLGSVPPGGEQYF
TGTGCCAGCAGCCAGGACTTGGGTAGCGTCCCACCTGGGGGGGAGCAGTACTTC
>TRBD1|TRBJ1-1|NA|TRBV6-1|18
CASSRSGQGGPMNTEAFF
TGTGCCAGCAGTCGATCGGGACAGGGAGGTCCCATGAACACTGAAGCTTTCTTT
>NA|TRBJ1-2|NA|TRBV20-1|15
CSAIGGNGANYGYTF
TGCAGTGCCATTGGGGGAAACGGTGCTAACTATGGCTACACCTTC
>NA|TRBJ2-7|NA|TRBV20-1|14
CSEDRRTSSYEQYF
TGCAGTGAGGACCGTAGAACCTCTTCCTACGAGCAGTACTTC
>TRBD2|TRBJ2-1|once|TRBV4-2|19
CASSHQGSTSGSNYNEQFF
TGTGCCAGCAGCCACCAAGGATCGACTAGCGGGAGTAACTACAATGAGCAGTTCTTC
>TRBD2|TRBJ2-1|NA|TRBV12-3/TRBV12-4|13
CASSKGTSHEQFF
TGTGCCAGCAGTAAAGGGACTAGCCATGAGCAGTTCTTC
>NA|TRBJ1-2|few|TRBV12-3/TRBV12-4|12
CASSSGTHGYTF
TGTGCCAGCAGTTCCGGGACGCATGGCTACACCTTC
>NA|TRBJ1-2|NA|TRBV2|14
CASSEGGDNYGYTF
TGTGCCAGCAGTGAAGGGGGCGATAACTATGGCTACACCTTC
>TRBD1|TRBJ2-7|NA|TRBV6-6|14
CASIPGTGSPEQYF
TGTGCCAGCATCCCCGGGACAGGCAGTCCCGAGCAGTACTTC
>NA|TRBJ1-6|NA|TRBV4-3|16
CASSRSGDSRNSPLHF
TGCGCCAGCAGCCGAAGCGGAGACTCGCGGAATTCACCCCTCCACTTT
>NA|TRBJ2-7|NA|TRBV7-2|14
CASKVGTSPYEQYF
TGTGCCAGCAAGGTCGGGACTTCGCCCTACGAGCAGTACTTC
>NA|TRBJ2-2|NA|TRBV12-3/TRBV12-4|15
CASSLLLPNTGELFF
TGTGCCAGCAGTTTATTGCTCCCGAACACCGGGGAGCTGTTTTTT
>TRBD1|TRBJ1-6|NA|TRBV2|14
CASRDTGGYSPLHF
TGTGCCAGCAGAGATACAGGGGGTTATTCACCCCTCCACTTT
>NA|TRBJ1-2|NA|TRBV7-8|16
CASSSRRAATSYGYTF
TGTGCCAGCAGCTCCCGTCGGGCGGCAACCTCCTATGGCTACACCTTC
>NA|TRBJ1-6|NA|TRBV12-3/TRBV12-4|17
CASINLLGQLPNSPLHF
TGTGCCAGCATCAACCTCCTAGGACAGCTCCCTAATTCACCCCTCCACTTT
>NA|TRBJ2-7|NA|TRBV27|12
CASSSPPNEQYF
TGTGCCAGCAGTTCCCCCCCCAACGAGCAGTACTTC
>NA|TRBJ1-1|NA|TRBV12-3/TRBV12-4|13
CASSLAVNGEAFF
TGTGCCAGCAGTTTAGCGGTTAACGGTGAAGCTTTCTTT
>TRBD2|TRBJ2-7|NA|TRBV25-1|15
CASSDGGRFLDEQYF
TGTGCCAGCAGTGATGGCGGGAGGTTTTTGGACGAGCAGTACTTC
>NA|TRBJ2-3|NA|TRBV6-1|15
CASSEAPSWGDTQYF
TGTGCCAGCAGTGAAGCTCCTAGTTGGGGAGATACGCAGTATTTT
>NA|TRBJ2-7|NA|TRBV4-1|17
CASSQGASREGSYEQYF
TGCGCCAGCAGCCAAGGGGCCTCCCGAGAGGGATCCTACGAGCAGTACTTC
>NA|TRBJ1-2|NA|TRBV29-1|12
CSVSAGADRYTF
TGCAGCGTTTCAGCGGGGGCCGATCGCTACACCTTC
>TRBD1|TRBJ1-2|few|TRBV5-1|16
CASSFFLTGGGYGYTF
TGCGCCAGCAGCTTCTTCCTGACAGGGGGCGGCTATGGCTACACCTTC
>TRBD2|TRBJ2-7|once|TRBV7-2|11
CVAGTNYEQYF
TGTGTCGCAGGGACTAACTACGAGCAGTACTTC
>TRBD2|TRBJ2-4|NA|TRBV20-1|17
CSAGTSGRPLAKNIQYF
TGCAGTGCCGGGACTAGCGGGAGGCCTCTAGCCAAAAACATTCAGTACTTC
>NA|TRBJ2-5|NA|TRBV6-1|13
CASIRGLTDEQYF
TGTGCCAGCATTCGAGGATTAACCGATGAGCAGTACTTC
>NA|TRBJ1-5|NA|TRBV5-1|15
CASSLAESNNQPQHF
TGCGCCAGCAGCTTGGCCGAGAGCAATAATCAGCCCCAGCATTTT
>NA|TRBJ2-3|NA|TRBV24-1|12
CATGDSTDTQYF
TGTGCCACGGGGGACAGCACAGATACGCAGTATTTT
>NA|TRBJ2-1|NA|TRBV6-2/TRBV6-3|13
CASSPIATNEQFF
TGTGCCAGCAGTCCAATAGCTACCAATGAGCAGTTCTTC
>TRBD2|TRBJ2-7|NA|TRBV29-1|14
CSAAPGLVGSEQYF
TGCAGCGCGGCCCCGGGACTAGTAGGAAGCGAGCAGTACTTC
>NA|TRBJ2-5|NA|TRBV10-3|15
CAISETGDSQETQYF
TGTGCCATCAGTGAGACCGGGGACTCCCAAGAGACCCAGTACTTC
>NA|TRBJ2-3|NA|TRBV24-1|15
CATSDSRRVADTQYF
TGTGCCACCAGTGATTCCCGCCGGGTGGCAGATACGCAGTATTTT
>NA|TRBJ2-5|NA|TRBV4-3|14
CASSQVEGTGTQYF
TGCGCCAGCAGCCAAGTTGAAGGGACGGGGACCCAGTACTTC
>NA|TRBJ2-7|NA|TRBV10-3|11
CAISESIEQYF
TGTGCCATCAGTGAGTCGATCGAGCAGTACTTC
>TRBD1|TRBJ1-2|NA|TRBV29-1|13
CSVGQGANYGYTF
TGCAGCGTTGGACAGGGAGCTAACTATGGCTACACCTTC
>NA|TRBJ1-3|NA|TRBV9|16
CASSVASGGRGNTIYF
TGTGCCAGCAGCGTAGCGTCGGGGGGTCGTGGAAACACCATATATTTT
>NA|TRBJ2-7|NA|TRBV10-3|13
CAISERATYEQYF
TGTGCCATCAGTGAGAGAGCCACCTACGAGCAGTACTTC
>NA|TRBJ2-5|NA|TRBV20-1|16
CSAIVRGREVQETQYF
TGCAGTGCTATCGTTCGGGGGCGTGAGGTCCAAGAGACCCAGTACTTC
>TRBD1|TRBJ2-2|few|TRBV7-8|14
CASGDRVLTGELFF
TGTGCCAGCGGGGACAGGGTATTGACCGGGGAGCTGTTTTTT